The following is a T cell receptor beta chain sequence with its context. Germline CDR1 reads SEHNR; CDR2 reads FQNEAQ (reference sequence). Germline trimming cut 5 bases from V and 0 bases from J; bases unmatched to any gene: 15. The CDR3 extends over 19 amino acids. This sample is drawn from a study of patients and donors after allogeneic stem cell transplantation. Each CDR3 protein is one row after TCRdb ran MiXCR on the RT-PCR reads. The sample yields about 150,000 distinct CDR3 sequences, 37% seen once. The J gene is TRBJ1-5, the V gene TRBV7-9, with TRBD1 matching over 8 bases. The sequence was obtained from a human donor who was either an allogeneic HSCT recipient or a stem cell or donor lymphocyte infusion donor (not recorded which). It is not recorded whose cells these are; they may come from a transplant donor. Source material: blood, either unsorted or a sorted T cell fraction (not recorded which). In nucleotides, the CDR3 is TGTGCCAGCAGCCTCGGGACAGGTGGCCTCTATAATAGCAATCAGCCCCAGCATTTT. As protein: CASSLGTGGLYNSNQPQHF.